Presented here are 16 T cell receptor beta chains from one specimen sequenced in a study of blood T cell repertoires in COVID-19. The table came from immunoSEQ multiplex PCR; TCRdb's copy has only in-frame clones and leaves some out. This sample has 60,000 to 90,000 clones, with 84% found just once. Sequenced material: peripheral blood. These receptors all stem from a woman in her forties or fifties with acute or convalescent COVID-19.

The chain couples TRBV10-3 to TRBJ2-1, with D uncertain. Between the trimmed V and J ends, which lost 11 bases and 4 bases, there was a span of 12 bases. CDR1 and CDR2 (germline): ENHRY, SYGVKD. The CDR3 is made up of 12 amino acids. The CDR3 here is CAVGDAYNEQFF. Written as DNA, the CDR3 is TGTGCCGTTGGAGATGCTTACAATGAGCAGTTCTTC.

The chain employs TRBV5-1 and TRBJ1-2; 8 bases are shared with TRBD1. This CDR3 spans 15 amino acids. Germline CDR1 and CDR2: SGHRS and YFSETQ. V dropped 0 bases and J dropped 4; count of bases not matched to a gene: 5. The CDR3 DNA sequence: TGCGCCAGCAGCTTGGGTGGACAGGGCGTCTATGGCTACACCTTC. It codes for CASSLGGQGVYGYTF. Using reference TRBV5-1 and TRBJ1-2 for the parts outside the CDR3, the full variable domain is KAGVTQTPRYLIKTRGQQVTLSCSPISGHRSVSWYQQTPGQGLQFLFEYFSETQRNKGNFPGRFSGRQFSNSRSEMNVSTLELGDSALYLCASSLGGQGVYGYTFGSGTRLTVV.

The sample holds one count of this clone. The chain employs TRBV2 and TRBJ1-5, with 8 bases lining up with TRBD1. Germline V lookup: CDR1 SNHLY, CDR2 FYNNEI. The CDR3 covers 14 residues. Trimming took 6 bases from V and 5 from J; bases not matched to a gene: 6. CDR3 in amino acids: CASSWDRRDQPQHF. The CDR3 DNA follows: TGTGCCAGCAGCTGGGACAGGAGGGATCAGCCCCAGCATTTT. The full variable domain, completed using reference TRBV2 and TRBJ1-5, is EPEVTQTPSHQVTQMGQEVILRCVPISNHLYFYWYRQILGQKVEFLVSFYNNEISEKSEIFDDQFSVERPDGSNFTLKIRSTKLEDSAMYFCASSWDRRDQPQHFGDGTRLSIL.

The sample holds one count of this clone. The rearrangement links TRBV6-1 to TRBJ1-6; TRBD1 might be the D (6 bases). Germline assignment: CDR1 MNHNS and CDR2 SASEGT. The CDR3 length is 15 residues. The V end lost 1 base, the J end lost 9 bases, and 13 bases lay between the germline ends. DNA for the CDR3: TGTGCCAGCAGTGAAGTGTTAACAGGGAGTTCACCCCTCCACTTT. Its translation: CASSEVLTGSSPLHF.

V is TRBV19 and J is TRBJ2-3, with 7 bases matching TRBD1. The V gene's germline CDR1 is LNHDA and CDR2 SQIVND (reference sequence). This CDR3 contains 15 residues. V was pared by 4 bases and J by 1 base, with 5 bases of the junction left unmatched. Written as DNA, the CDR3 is TGTGCCAGTAGTACCCGACAGGGCGGCACAGATACGCAGTATTTT. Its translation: CASSTRQGGTDTQYF.

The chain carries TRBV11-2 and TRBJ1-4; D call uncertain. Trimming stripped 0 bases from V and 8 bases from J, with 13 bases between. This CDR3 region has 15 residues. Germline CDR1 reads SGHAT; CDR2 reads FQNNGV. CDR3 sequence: CASSLDRGETEKLFF. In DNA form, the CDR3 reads TGTGCCAGCAGCTTAGATCGAGGAGAGACGGAAAAACTGTTTTTT.

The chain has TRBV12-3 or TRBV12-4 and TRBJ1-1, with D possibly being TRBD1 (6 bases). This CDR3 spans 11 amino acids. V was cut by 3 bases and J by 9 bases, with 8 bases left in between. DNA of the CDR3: TGTGCCAGCAGTTTGGACAGTCAAGCTTTCTTT. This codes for CASSLDSQAFF.

The CDR3 coding sequence is TGTGCCAGCAGTCGGGGACAGGGTCATGTCACCTACGAGCAGTACTTC. Protein product: CASSRGQGHVTYEQYF. The gene calls are TRBV28 and TRBJ2-7, with 9 bases that match TRBD1. Germline-derived CDR1 and CDR2 are MDHEN and SYDVKM. Germline trimming cut 5 bases from V and 2 bases from J; bases unmatched to any gene: 10. The CDR3 sequence is 16 residues long.

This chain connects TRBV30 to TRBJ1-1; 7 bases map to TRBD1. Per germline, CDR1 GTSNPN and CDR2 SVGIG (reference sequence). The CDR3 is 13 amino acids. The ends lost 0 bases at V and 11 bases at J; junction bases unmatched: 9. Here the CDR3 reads CAWSVRGGPGAFF. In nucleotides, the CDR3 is TGTGCCTGGAGTGTAAGAGGGGGCCCCGGGGCTTTCTTT.

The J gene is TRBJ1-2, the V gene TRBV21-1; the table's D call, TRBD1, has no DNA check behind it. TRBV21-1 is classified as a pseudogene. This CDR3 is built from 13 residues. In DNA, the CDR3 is TGTGCCAGCAGCAAAGTGAAGGGGGCCAGCTACACCTTC. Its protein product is CASSKVKGASYTF.

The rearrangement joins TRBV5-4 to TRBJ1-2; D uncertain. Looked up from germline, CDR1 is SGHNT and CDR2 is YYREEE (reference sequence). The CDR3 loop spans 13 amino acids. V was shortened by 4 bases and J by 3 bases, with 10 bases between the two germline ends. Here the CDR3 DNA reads TGTGCCAGCAGCATGGACTCGCACTATGGCTACACCTTC. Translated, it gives CASSMDSHYGYTF.

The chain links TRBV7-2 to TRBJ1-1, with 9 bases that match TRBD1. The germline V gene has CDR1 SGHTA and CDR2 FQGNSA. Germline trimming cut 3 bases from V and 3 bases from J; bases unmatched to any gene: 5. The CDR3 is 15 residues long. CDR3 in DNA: TGTGCCAGCAGCTTGGGACAGGGATGGGACACTGAAGCTTTCTTT. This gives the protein CASSLGQGWDTEAFF.

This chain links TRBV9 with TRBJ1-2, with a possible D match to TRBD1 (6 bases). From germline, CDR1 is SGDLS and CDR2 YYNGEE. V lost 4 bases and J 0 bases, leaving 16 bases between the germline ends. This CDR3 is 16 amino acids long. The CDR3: CASSQGGGTTNYGYTF. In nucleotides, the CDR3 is TGTGCCAGCAGCCAAGGGGGAGGGACTACTAACTATGGCTACACCTTC.

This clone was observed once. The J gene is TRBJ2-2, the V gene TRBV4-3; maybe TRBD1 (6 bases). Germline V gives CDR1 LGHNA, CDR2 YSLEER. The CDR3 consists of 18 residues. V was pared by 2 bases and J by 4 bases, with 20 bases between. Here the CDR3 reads CASSQKGPTGRTTGELFF. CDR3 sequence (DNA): TGCGCCAGCAGCCAAAAAGGACCCACAGGGCGGACCACCGGGGAGCTGTTTTTT.

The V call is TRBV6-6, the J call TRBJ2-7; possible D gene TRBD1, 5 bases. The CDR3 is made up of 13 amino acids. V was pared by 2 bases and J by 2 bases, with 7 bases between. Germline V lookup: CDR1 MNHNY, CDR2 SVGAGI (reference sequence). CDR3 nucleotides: TGTGCCAGCAGTTACGACAGTACCTACGAGCAGTACTTC. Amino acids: CASSYDSTYEQYF.

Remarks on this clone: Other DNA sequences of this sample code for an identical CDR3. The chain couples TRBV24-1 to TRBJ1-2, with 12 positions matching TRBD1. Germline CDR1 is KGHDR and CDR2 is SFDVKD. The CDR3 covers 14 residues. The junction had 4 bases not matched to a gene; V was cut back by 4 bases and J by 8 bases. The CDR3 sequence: CATSESGTGGGYTF. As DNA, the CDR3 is TGTGCCACCAGTGAGTCTGGGACAGGGGGCGGCTACACCTTC.